These 3 T cell receptor beta chains originate from one sample sequenced in a study of response to subunit inactivated influenza vaccine. TCRdb redid the calling of the RT-PCR reads with MiXCR, one entry per CDR3 protein. The sample lists 600,000 to 700,000 distinct CDR3 sequences, 14% occurring once. The material sequenced was PBMCs from blood, taken about 14 days before vaccination. The receptors were sampled from a man aged 45 to 65 who received an inactivated influenza vaccine.

This clonotype was observed a few times. V usage is TRBV5-6 and J usage is TRBJ2-7; D gene uncertain. Per the germline V gene, CDR1 is SGHDT and CDR2 is YYEEEE. The CDR3 length is 14 residues. V was cut by 4 bases and J by 0 bases, with 11 bases left in between. This chain's CDR3 is CASSPLDSSYEQYF. CDR3 bases: TGTGCCAGCAGCCCACTGGATAGCTCCTACGAGCAGTACTTC.

The CDR3 is CASSEGLLSGYNEQFF. CDR3 DNA: TGCGCCAGCAGCGAGGGACTCCTAAGCGGATACAATGAGCAGTTCTTC. The chain is built from TRBV5-1 and TRBJ2-1, with D possibly being TRBD2 (6 bases). Between the trimmed V and J ends, which lost 4 bases and 4 bases, there was a span of 18 bases. The CDR3 has 16 residues. The germline CDR1 and CDR2 sequences are SGHRS and YFSETQ.

The chain has TRBV20-1 and TRBJ1-4; D gene ambiguous. This CDR3 is 14 amino acids long. CDR1 and CDR2 (germline): DFQATT, SNEGSKA (reference sequence). V was trimmed by 1 base and J by 7 bases, leaving 13 bases between them. The CDR3, as DNA: TGCAGTGCTAGAGCGCCCCAGGAGGGTGAAAAACTGTTTTTT. This translates into CSARAPQEGEKLFF.